Here is one T cell receptor beta chain with its context. Its matching antigen is unknown. Treatment described: about 20 received Ad26.COV2.S at low or high dose, single or two shots; roughly 5 received placebo; per-sample allocation not given. Samples were taken on day 63 after the first vaccine or placebo injection. A Boston adult aged 18-55 years was the donor. Generated by immunoSEQ multiplex PCR, the TCRdb table keeps only in-frame clones and is missing some. Among some 330,000 clones listed, 75% to 90% were seen once. The entry originates in a study of Ad26.COV2.S vaccination and SARS-CoV-2 variants. Overall study findings and caveats: Ad26.COV2.S recipients had broader spike-specific TCRs (P = 0.0014). Researchers cautioned that TCR breadth and depth analyses may have underestimated total T cell responses.

This CDR3 region has 17 residues. Losses at the gene ends were 5 bases for V and 0 bases for J; bases not matched to a gene: 8. CDR1 and CDR2 from the germline V gene are MDHEN and SYDVKM. Sequenced here: peripheral blood, sampled in a trial of Ad26.COV2.S vaccine versus placebo. The receptor was isolated from a person between 18 and 60 years old who received the Ad26.COV2.S COVID-19 vaccine or a placebo. J is TRBJ2-1 and V is TRBV28; 9 bases line up with TRBD2. The CDR3 nucleotides are TGTGCCAGCAGTGGGTCCGGACTAGCGAGCTCCTACAATGAGCAGTTCTTC. Translating it yields CASSGSGLASSYNEQFF.